Shown below are 18 T cell receptor beta chains from a single sample sequenced in a study of neoadjuvant anti-PD-1 for oral cavity cancer. The method was immunoSEQ multiplex PCR; TCRdb's version includes in-frame clones alone and lacks a portion of them. The table records tens of thousands of clones, more than 80% of them present only once. This material consisted of PBMCs, taken before nivolumab (anti-PD-1) treatment. The receptors were gathered from a person between 40 and 85 years old with oral cavity squamous cell carcinoma.

The rearrangement links TRBV27 to TRBJ2-1; 11 nucleotides line up with TRBD1. The V segment lost 5 bases and the J segment 6 bases; nucleotides outside the gene matches: 3. Germline loops: CDR1 MNHEY, CDR2 SMNVEV (reference sequence). This CDR3 is 14 amino acids long. In DNA, the CDR3 is TGTGCCAGCAGTCAAGGGACAGGGGGCAATGAGCAGTTCTTC. It is translated as CASSQGTGGNEQFF.

This chain connects TRBV25-1 to TRBJ2-7; no clear D. CDR1 MGHDK and CDR2 SYGVNS come from the germline V gene. Trimming removed 2 bases from V and 0 bases from J, with 8 bases in between. This CDR3 has 14 residues. In DNA form, the CDR3 reads TGTGCCAGCAGTGAACAGCACTACTCCTACGAGCAGTACTTC. This codes for CASSEQHYSYEQYF.

This rearrangement joins TRBV5-5 to TRBJ2-3, with TRBD2 identical over 13 bases. The junction had 12 bases not matched to a gene; V was cut back by 4 bases and J by 7 bases. The CDR3 is 17 residues long. In germline, CDR1 is SGHKS, CDR2 YYEKEE (reference sequence). CDR3 DNA sequence: TGTGCCAGCAGCCCAAGACTAGCGGGAGGCCCGGTGAATACGCAGTATTTT. Translated, it gives CASSPRLAGGPVNTQYF.

In its sample, this clone was seen once. The chain joins TRBV10-3 to TRBJ2-3, with D perhaps being TRBD1 or TRBD2 (6 bases each). Germline CDR1 reads ENHRY; CDR2 reads SYGVKD. The germline V and J ends were trimmed by 4 bases and 6 bases, with 14 bases remaining between them. This CDR3 contains 14 residues. The CDR3 nucleotides read TGTGCCATCAGTGCCTCGGGGGCAGGTGATACGCAGTATTTT. Amino acid sequence: CAISASGAGDTQYF.

The CDR3 protein is CAWSVPPRVAKNIQYF. As DNA, the CDR3 is TGTGCCTGGAGTGTCCCCCCGCGGGTAGCCAAAAACATTCAGTACTTC. The rearrangement joins TRBV30 to TRBJ2-4, with a possible D match to TRBD2 (5 bases). Trimming took 0 bases from V and 0 from J, leaving 12 bases between them. The length of the CDR3 is 16 residues. Germline V gene lookup returns CDR1 GTSNPN and CDR2 SVGIG (reference sequence). Filled out from reference TRBV30 and TRBJ2-4, the complete variable domain reads SQTIHQWPATLVQPVGSPLSLECTVEGTSNPNLYWYRQAAGRGLQLLFYSVGIGQISSEVPQNLSASRPQDRQFILSSKKLLLSDSGFYLCAWSVPPRVAKNIQYFGAGTRLSVL.

V usage is TRBV10-3 and J usage is TRBJ2-7; perhaps D is TRBD1 or TRBD2 (6 bases each). V lost 8 bases and J 3 bases, leaving 14 bases between the germline ends. This CDR3 comprises 13 residues. The germline V gene has CDR1 ENHRY and CDR2 SYGVKD. The CDR3 nucleotides read TGTGCCATCTCCCGCGGGACATACTACGAGCAGTACTTC. Amino acids: CAISRGTYYEQYF.

This chain uses TRBV11-2 with TRBJ1-1, with 8 bases fitting TRBD1. The CDR3 runs to 15 residues. The V gene end was trimmed by 5 bases and the J gene end by 3 bases; junction bases not matched to a gene: 8. Looked up from germline, CDR1 is SGHAT and CDR2 is FQNNGV. CDR3 sequence reads: CASSILLGQDTEAFF. The CDR3 coding sequence is TGTGCCAGCAGCATCCTATTGGGACAGGACACTGAAGCTTTCTTT.

V gene TRBV30 combines with J gene TRBJ1-4, with D tentatively TRBD1 (5 bases). This CDR3 is 12 amino acids long. V lost 1 base and J lost 8, with 8 bases in between. Looked up from germline, CDR1 is GTSNPN and CDR2 is SVGIG (reference sequence). The CDR3 DNA follows: TGTGCCTGGAGTGAGGGGAGGGAAAAACTGTTTTTT. Translation gives CAWSEGREKLFF.

The chain has TRBV6-1 and TRBJ1-1; 7 bases agree with TRBD1. Germline CDR1 and CDR2: MNHNS and SASEGT. The CDR3 runs 13 residues. J lost 11 bases, V lost 3 bases, and 9 bases had no gene match. The CDR3 DNA sequence: TGTGCCAGCAGTGACATGACAGGGCTGAGTGCTTTCTTT. Its translation: CASSDMTGLSAFF.

The chain recombines TRBV30 with TRBJ1-1; D is uncertain. Germline-derived CDR1 and CDR2 are GTSNPN and SVGIG (reference sequence). V was cut by 0 bases and J by 7 bases, with 9 bases left in between. This CDR3 is built from 12 residues. The CDR3 region is CAWSVRGDEAFF. CDR3 DNA sequence: TGTGCCTGGAGTGTACGGGGTGATGAAGCTTTCTTT.

The rearrangement links TRBV7-8 to TRBJ2-7, with a weak D call TRBD1 (8 bases). V dropped 1 base and J dropped 2 bases, with 15 bases sitting between them. CDR1 and CDR2 from the germline V gene are SGHVS and FQNEAQ. The CDR3 consists of 16 residues. As DNA, the CDR3 is TGTGCCAGCAGCTTAGTATCGGGGGGACAGGCCTACGAGCAGTACTTC. Amino acid sequence: CASSLVSGGQAYEQYF. Together with reference TRBV7-8 and TRBJ2-7, the CDR3 gives the full variable domain: GAGVSQSPRYKVAKRGQDVALRCDPISGHVSLFWYQQALGQGPEFLTYFQNEAQLDKSGLPSDRFFAERPEGSVSTLKIQRTQQEDSAVYLCASSLVSGGQAYEQYFGPGTRLTVT.

The chain couples TRBV10-3 to TRBJ1-5, with TRBD1 matching 7 bases. V trimming: 2 bases; J trimming: 3 bases; junction bases outside the gene matches: 4. CDR3 length: 15 residues. Germline V gives CDR1 ENHRY, CDR2 SYGVKD. The CDR3 region is CAISEDRAPNQPQHF. Here the CDR3 DNA reads TGTGCCATCAGTGAGGACAGGGCCCCCAATCAGCCCCAGCATTTT.

CDR3 in amino acids: CASSLAGASYEQYF. CDR3 DNA sequence: TGTGCCAGCAGCTTAGCGGGAGCATCCTACGAGCAGTACTTC. This chain connects TRBV5-4 to TRBJ2-7, with 8 bases that match TRBD2. Unmatched junction bases numbered 2, after V lost 2 bases and J lost 1 base. The germline V gene encodes CDR1 SGHNT and CDR2 YYREEE (reference sequence). The length of the CDR3 is 14 residues.

The V gene is TRBV2, the J gene TRBJ1-4; D remains unclear. Trimming took 0 bases from V and 5 from J, leaving 13 bases between them. CDR1 is SNHLY, CDR2 FYNNEI, per germline. The CDR3 is 16 residues long. The CDR3 reads CASSEALGSGNEKLFF. CDR3 in DNA: TGTGCCAGCAGTGAAGCGCTTGGCAGCGGGAATGAAAAACTGTTTTTT.

The genes are TRBV20-1 and TRBJ2-1, with D unresolved. The length of the CDR3 is 11 residues. Germline CDR1 and CDR2: DFQATT and SNEGSKA (reference sequence). V was trimmed by 3 bases and J by 9 bases, leaving 9 bases between them. CDR3 region: CSARGPGEQFF. CDR3 in DNA: TGCAGTGCTAGGGGCCCCGGTGAGCAGTTCTTC.

The gene calls are TRBV27 and TRBJ2-7; D may be TRBD1 (6 bases). Germline assignment: CDR1 MNHEY and CDR2 SMNVEV (reference sequence). The CDR3 contains 13 residues. Between the trimmed V and J ends, which lost 3 bases and 3 bases, there was a span of 9 bases. CDR3 region: CASSFGGHYEQYF. The CDR3 nucleotides are TGTGCCAGCAGTTTTGGGGGCCACTACGAGCAGTACTTC.

This clone has a handful of counts. The chain uses TRBV27 and TRBJ2-7, with D hard to call. The V end was cut by 3 bases, the J end by 6 bases, with 15 bases between. This CDR3 comprises 14 residues. Looked up from germline, CDR1 is MNHEY and CDR2 is SMNVEV (reference sequence). Here the CDR3 DNA reads TGTGCCAGCAGTTTTGGTGGTGTTCGTGGCGAGCAGTACTTC. It encodes CASSFGGVRGEQYF.

This chain joins TRBV14 and TRBJ2-5; the match to TRBD2 covers 11 bases. The CDR3 spans 18 residues. Per the germline V gene, CDR1 is SGHDN and CDR2 is FVKESK. With V trimmed by 0 bases and J by 5 bases, 11 bases remained unmatched. The CDR3 sequence is CASSQDRGLAGGAETQYF. In DNA form, the CDR3 reads TGTGCCAGCAGCCAAGATCGGGGGCTAGCGGGAGGAGCCGAGACCCAGTACTTC.